This TCR beta chain came from a study of OX40 agonist ivuxolimab in advanced cancers. Trimming removed 8 bases from V and 1 base from J, with 12 bases in between. CDR3 size: 13 residues. CDR1 and CDR2 from the germline V gene are SGDLS and YYNGEE. This clone occurred a few times. Clones were read by immunoSEQ multiplex PCR, and TCRdb kept only the in-frame ones, dropping some. Of 70,000 to 90,000 clones listed, around nine tenths are singletons. The TCR was taken from an adult with an advanced solid tumor such as melanoma, head and neck, liver or kidney cancer. V usage is TRBV9 and J usage is TRBJ1-1; tentatively, D is TRBD1 (6 bases). The sequencing here drew on CD4+ or CD8+ T cells sorted from blood, taken in a trial of the OX40 agonist ivuxolimab. CDR3 nucleotides: TGTGCCAGTGCGGGGGGGCAGAACACTGAAGCTTTCTTT. It is translated as CASAGGQNTEAFF.